This entry features one T cell receptor beta chain sequence. The data originate from a study of shared clonotypes between healthy human individuals. Trimming left V 5 bases short and J 4 bases short, with 6 bases between. The CDR3 is 11 residues long. Germline V gene sequence: CDR1 LNHDA, CDR2 SQIVND (reference sequence). Some clones are missing from TCRdb's copy, which holds only in-frame ones; the method was immunoSEQ multiplex PCR. Of approximately 530,000 clones listed, 90% to 97% were seen once; the top ten hold approximately 0.06%. The sample was naive CD4+ T cells sorted from blood. Subset in this sample: CD45RA+ positively selected. This sequence originates from a woman aged 25 to 39 in good health. The chain is built from TRBV19 and TRBJ2-7, with D hard to call. The CDR3 reads CASSDQYEQYF. CDR3 nucleotides: TGTGCCAGTAGTGACCAATACGAGCAGTACTTC.